What follows describes a single T cell receptor (beta chain). Its target is not known. This entry comes from a study of T cell responses to AZD1222 COVID-19 vaccine. Overall study results and limits: Females outnumbered males among donors, who were mostly white British; clonal diversity was possibly underestimated.

Clones were read by immunoSEQ multiplex PCR, and TCRdb kept only the in-frame ones, dropping some. The sample carries roughly 150,000 clones, approximately 91% recorded once. The sample in question was peripheral blood, obtained on day 0 of AZD1222 vaccination. The TCR originated in an adult in good health.

This CDR3 reads CASSAENGPQHF. The CDR3, as DNA: TGTGCCAGCAGCGCGGAGAACGGGCCCCAGCATTTT. The chain uses TRBV9 and TRBJ1-5; D is undetermined. CDR3 length: 12 amino acids. Per germline, CDR1 SGDLS and CDR2 YYNGEE. V was pared by 3 bases and J by 9 bases, with 10 bases between.